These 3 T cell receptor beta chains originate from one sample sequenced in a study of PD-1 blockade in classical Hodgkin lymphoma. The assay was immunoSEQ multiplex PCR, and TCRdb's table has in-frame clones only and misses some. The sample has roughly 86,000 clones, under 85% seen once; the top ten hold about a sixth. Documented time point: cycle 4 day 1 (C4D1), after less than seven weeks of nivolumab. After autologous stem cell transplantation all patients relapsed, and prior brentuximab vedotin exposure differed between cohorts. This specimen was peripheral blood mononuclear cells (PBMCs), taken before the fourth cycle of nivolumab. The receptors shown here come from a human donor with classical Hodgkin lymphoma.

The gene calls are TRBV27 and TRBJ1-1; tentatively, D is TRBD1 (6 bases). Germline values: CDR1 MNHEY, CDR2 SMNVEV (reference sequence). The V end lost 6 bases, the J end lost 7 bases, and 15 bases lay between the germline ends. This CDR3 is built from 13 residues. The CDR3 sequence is CASRPQTGLEAFF. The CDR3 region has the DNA TGTGCCAGCAGACCTCAAACAGGGCTTGAAGCTTTCTTT.

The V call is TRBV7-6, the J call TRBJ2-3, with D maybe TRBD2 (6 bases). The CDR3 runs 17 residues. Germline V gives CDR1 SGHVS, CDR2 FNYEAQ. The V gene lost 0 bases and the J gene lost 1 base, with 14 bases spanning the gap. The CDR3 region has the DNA TGTGCCAGCAGCTTAGCCATCCACGGAGGGGGCACAGATACGCAGTATTTT. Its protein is CASSLAIHGGGTDTQYF.

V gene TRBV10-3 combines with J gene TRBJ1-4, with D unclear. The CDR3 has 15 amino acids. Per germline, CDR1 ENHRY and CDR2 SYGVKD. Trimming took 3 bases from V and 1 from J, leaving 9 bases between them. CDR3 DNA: TGTGCCATCAGTGATGGCCAGAAAACTAATGAAAAACTGTTTTTT. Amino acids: CAISDGQKTNEKLFF.